The source of this T cell receptor (beta chain) is a study of lymphopenia after photon versus proton radiotherapy. Study results and limitations: Post-nadir diversity loss with photons came from oligoclonal expansion, particularly CD8+ Temra cells. Relative stability marked proton patients; photon patients lost diversity and naive cells.

The CDR3 length is 14 residues. CDR1 is SGHRS, CDR2 YFSETQ, per germline. Deletions cut 0 bases from V and 5 bases from J, with 11 bases between. Sequenced by immunoSEQ multiplex PCR; TCRdb stores in-frame clones only, minus some. The profile covers some 25,000 clones, with 90% appearing a single time and 0.65% to 0.9% taken by the ten largest. On this clone itself: Its antigen is not identified.

Here the sequenced sample was peripheral blood, taken from a patient treated with photon-based radiotherapy. The clonotype originates from a woman aged 50 to 60 with cholangiocarcinoma. The chain is built from TRBV5-1 and TRBJ2-5; weak D call: TRBD1 (6 bases). CDR3: CASSLGSQGETQYF. CDR3 in DNA: TGCGCCAGCAGCTTGGGGTCCCAGGGGGAGACCCAGTACTTC.